This entry lists 10 T cell receptor beta chains sequenced from one sample in a study of early T cells in non-severe SARS-CoV-2 infection (dated by TCRdb to the early 2020s). Receptor amplification or capture employed 5' RACE. For sequencing, a NextSeq 500 was employed. TCRdb reprocessed the public reads (quality trimming at Q25 with fastp, clone calling with MiXCR) and kept in-frame beta chains. Each CDR3 protein gets just one entry, which takes the most common genes and DNA from the rows behind it. The sample data list about 27,000 distinct CDR3 sequences, and 2.9% of these were observed just once. 0.7% to 0.9% of the sample is held by the ten biggest clonotypes. Sequencing used whole blood. The receptors originated from an adult who was a healthcare worker with PCR-confirmed SARS-CoV-2 infection or an uninfected control (not recorded which).

This clonotype was seen ten or more times. The V gene is TRBV24-1, the J gene TRBJ1-2; D remains unclear. V lost 4 bases, J lost 4 bases, and 6 bases lay in between. The CDR3 runs 12 residues. Germline CDR1 reads KGHDR; CDR2 reads SFDVKD. The DNA of the CDR3 is TGTGCCACCAGTGAGGGCTTCTATGGCTACACCTTC. Translation: CATSEGFYGYTF.

This clonotype came up many times. This chain joins TRBV2 and TRBJ1-6, with TRBD1 as a possible D gene (6 bases). The CDR3 totals 12 residues. V dropped 5 bases and J dropped 14 bases, with 13 bases sitting between them. Germline lookup yields CDR1 SNHLY and CDR2 FYNNEI. Here the CDR3 reads CASSSDSPSLHF. Written as DNA, the CDR3 is TGTGCCAGCAGTTCGGACAGCCCGTCCCTCCACTTT.

There are many counts of this clonotype. The chain carries TRBV29-1 and TRBJ2-5; D call uncertain. V was clipped by 5 bases and J by 2 bases, with 15 bases between them. The germline V gene has CDR1 SQVTM and CDR2 ANQGSEA. This CDR3 has 14 amino acids. CDR3: CSVKKRNMQETQYF. The CDR3 coding sequence is TGCAGCGTTAAAAAACGGAACATGCAAGAGACCCAGTACTTC.

Comment on this clonotype: A much larger clonotype is one base distant, so this may be a read error. This rearrangement joins TRBV4-1 to TRBJ2-1, with a tentative D call TRBD1 (6 bases). This CDR3 has 16 residues. From germline, CDR1 is MGHRA and CDR2 YSYEKL. The DNA for the CDR3 is TGCGCCGGCAGCCAACCTCTCAGGGGTTCCTACAATGAGCAGTTCTTC. Encoded protein: CAGSQPLRGSYNEQFF.

This clonotype was seen ten or more times. The gene calls are TRBV6-1 and TRBJ1-2; D may be TRBD1 (6 bases). Germline V lookup: CDR1 MNHNS, CDR2 SASEGT. The V and J ends lost 2 bases and 6 bases respectively, with 13 bases between them. This CDR3 spans 14 amino acids. CDR3 in DNA: TGTGCCAGCAGTGAATATCAGGGGCTTGATGGCTACACCTTC. As protein: CASSEYQGLDGYTF.

This clonotype was counted a few times. This chain uses TRBV14 with TRBJ2-5; D possibly corresponds to TRBD1 (5 bases). The CDR3 runs 16 residues. CDR1 SGHDN and CDR2 FVKESK come from the germline V gene. The V end was cut by 5 bases, the J end by 1 base, with 17 bases between. The CDR3 bases are TGTGCCAGCAGCATTCGGACAATTATTTTCCAAGAGACCCAGTACTTC. It is translated as CASSIRTIIFQETQYF.

This clonotype has a count of ten or more. The CDR3 DNA reads TGTGCCAGCAGTTGGCTAGCGGGGGGGCCAGTTGAGGAGACCCAGTACTTC. It encodes CASSWLAGGPVEETQYF. This chain links TRBV12-3 or TRBV12-4 with TRBJ2-5; TRBD2 aligns across 12 bases. V shed 4 bases and J 5 bases; nucleotides not matched to a gene: 11. This CDR3 is built from 17 residues.

This clonotype was counted ten times or more. V and J are TRBV12-3 or TRBV12-4 and TRBJ1-1; D possibly corresponds to TRBD1 (6 bases). V was pared by 3 bases and J by 9 bases, with 14 bases between. The CDR3 sequence is 13 residues long. Here the CDR3 DNA reads TGTGCCAGCAGTTTGCGCCGCGGGGGGCAAGCTTTCTTT. This sequence encodes CASSLRRGGQAFF.

This clonotype showed up many times. The rearrangement joins TRBV2 to TRBJ2-2; 9 positions agree with TRBD1. The junction had 9 bases not matched to a gene; V was cut back by 7 bases and J by 6 bases. This CDR3 spans 15 amino acids. Germline CDR1 is SNHLY and CDR2 is FYNNEI. As DNA, the CDR3 is TGTGCCAGCACGCTCAGGGACAGGGCGTCCGGGGAGCTGTTTTTT. Translating gives CASTLRDRASGELFF. Complete variable domain (other parts from reference TRBV2 and TRBJ2-2): EPEVTQTPSHQVTQMGQEVILRCVPISNHLYFYWYRQILGQKVEFLVSFYNNEISEKSEIFDDQFSVERPDGSNFTLKIRSTKLEDSAMYFCASTLRDRASGELFFGEGSRLTVL.

This clonotype is classed as medium-sized (0.01 to 0.1%). The genes are TRBV11-2 and TRBJ2-7; D may be TRBD1 (5 bases). This CDR3 region has 15 residues. Germline CDR1 SGHAT, CDR2 FQNNGV. V lost 2 bases, J lost 2 bases, and 13 bases lay in between. In DNA, the CDR3 is TGTGCCAGCAGCTTATTGGAAGGGGTCGCCTACGAGCAGTACGTC. The encoded protein is CASSLLEGVAYEQYV.